A selection of T cell receptor beta chains follows, all from one sample in a study of control samples from healthy donors and cancer patients. TCRdb's copy holds only in-frame clones and misses some; the assay was immunoSEQ multiplex PCR. The listing records fewer than 200,000 clones. Sequences were obtained from blood. The receptors come from a woman aged 25 to 45 in good health. The CDR3 runs from the conserved cysteine through the conserved F or W. A D gene is named only where the DNA matches it firmly.

j_call: TRBJ2-7; d_call: TRBD1; cdr3_length: 16; v_call: TRBV2; cdr3_nt: TGTGCCAGCAGTGTGGAACCGCCGGGACAGACCTACGAGCAGTACTTC; cdr3_aa: CASSVEPPGQTYEQYF
j_call: TRBJ2-3; d_call: -; cdr3_length: 13; v_call: TRBV6-5; cdr3_nt: TGTGCCAGCAGTTATCTACGCACAGATACGCAGTATTTT; cdr3_aa: CASSYLRTDTQYF
j_call: TRBJ1-1; d_call: -; cdr3_length: 13; v_call: TRBV5-4; cdr3_nt: TGTGCCAGCACCGAGGGTTTCAGCACTGAAGCTTTCTTT; cdr3_aa: CASTEGFSTEAFF
j_call: TRBJ2-7; d_call: -; cdr3_length: 16; v_call: TRBV20-1; cdr3_nt: TGCAGTGCTAGTAGTCTTGGTACAGGGGGGGGACGCGAGCAGTACTTC; cdr3_aa: CSASSLGTGGGREQYF
j_call: TRBJ1-2; d_call: -; cdr3_length: 13; v_call: TRBV28; cdr3_nt: TGTGCCAGCAGCCCGATATCACAGTATGGCTACACCTTC; cdr3_aa: CASSPISQYGYTF
j_call: TRBJ1-5; d_call: TRBD1; cdr3_length: 19; v_call: TRBV5-1; cdr3_nt: TGCGCCAGCAGCTTGGGGGACAGGGGGCCCCGTACGGGCAATCAGCCCCAGCATTTT; cdr3_aa: CASSLGDRGPRTGNQPQHF
j_call: TRBJ1-5; d_call: -; cdr3_length: 17; v_call: TRBV11-3; cdr3_nt: TGTGCCAGCAGCTTAGGACCAGGACAGACCTACAATCAGCCCCAGCATTTT; cdr3_aa: CASSLGPGQTYNQPQHF
j_call: TRBJ1-1; d_call: -; cdr3_length: 14; v_call: TRBV7-9; cdr3_nt: TGTGCCAGCAGCGTCGGCGGCATGAACACTGAAGCTTTCTTT; cdr3_aa: CASSVGGMNTEAFF
j_call: TRBJ2-1; d_call: TRBD1; cdr3_length: 17; v_call: TRBV7-9; cdr3_nt: TGTGCCAGCAGCTTAAAGTTTCGAGGACAGGGGAGGGATGAGCAGTTCTTC; cdr3_aa: CASSLKFRGQGRDEQFF
j_call: TRBJ2-7; d_call: -; cdr3_length: 14; v_call: TRBV9; cdr3_nt: TGTGCCAGCAGCGTAGAACAGTCCGGCTACGAGCAGTACTTC; cdr3_aa: CASSVEQSGYEQYF
j_call: TRBJ1-2; d_call: TRBD1; cdr3_length: 19; v_call: TRBV7-9; cdr3_nt: TGTGCCAGCAGCCGACTTCCGGGACAGGGGGCGAACGCCCGATGGGACTACACCTTC; cdr3_aa: CASSRLPGQGANARWDYTF
j_call: TRBJ1-2; d_call: TRBD1; cdr3_length: 12; v_call: TRBV30; cdr3_nt: TGTGCCTGGAGTCTGACTCGGGACAGGCAGAATTTC; cdr3_aa: CAWSLTRDRQNF
j_call: TRBJ1-6; d_call: TRBD1; cdr3_length: 14; v_call: TRBV7-6; cdr3_nt: TGTGCCAGCAGCTTAATAGGGGGCGAGTCACCCCTCCACTTT; cdr3_aa: CASSLIGGESPLHF
j_call: TRBJ1-5; d_call: -; cdr3_length: 15; v_call: TRBV5-1; cdr3_nt: TGCGCCAGCAGCTTGGAGGGGGTTTATAATCAGCCCCAGCATTTT; cdr3_aa: CASSLEGVYNQPQHF
j_call: TRBJ1-3; d_call: -; cdr3_length: 17; v_call: TRBV4-2; cdr3_nt: TGTGCCAGCAGCAAGGATATTGCCCCCGGAGGGGGAAACACCATATATTTT; cdr3_aa: CASSKDIAPGGGNTIYF
j_call: TRBJ2-2; d_call: -; cdr3_length: 18; v_call: TRBV21-1; cdr3_nt: TGTGCCAGCATCCCGGGGTCTGGCCGGGACTCTAACACCGGGGAGCTGTTTTTT; cdr3_aa: CASIPGSGRDSNTGELFF
j_call: TRBJ1-2; d_call: -; cdr3_length: 15; v_call: TRBV6-5; cdr3_nt: TGTGCCAGCAGTCGAACAGCATCTGCTAACTATGGCTACACCTTC; cdr3_aa: CASSRTASANYGYTF
j_call: TRBJ1-1; d_call: -; cdr3_length: 16; v_call: TRBV13; cdr3_nt: TGTGCCAGCAGCTTAGGGAATCGAATCACAGAGACAGGAGCTTTCTTT; cdr3_aa: CASSLGNRITETGAFF
j_call: TRBJ2-3; d_call: -; cdr3_length: 14; v_call: TRBV2; cdr3_nt: TGTGCCAGCAGTGGTTACTCGCGGGCAGATACGCAGTATTTT; cdr3_aa: CASSGYSRADTQYF
j_call: TRBJ1-2; d_call: -; cdr3_length: 13; v_call: TRBV5-5; cdr3_nt: TGTGCCAGCAGCAGTAATGAACACTATGGCTACACCTTC; cdr3_aa: CASSSNEHYGYTF
j_call: TRBJ1-5; d_call: -; cdr3_length: 14; v_call: TRBV7-4; cdr3_nt: TGTGCCAGCAGCTTAGAGGGAGCCAATCAGCCCCAGCATTTT; cdr3_aa: CASSLEGANQPQHF
j_call: TRBJ2-1; d_call: -; cdr3_length: 14; v_call: TRBV3-1/TRBV3-2; cdr3_nt: TGTGCCAGTACGGACGGCAGCTCCTACAATGAGCAGTTCTTC; cdr3_aa: CASTDGSSYNEQFF
j_call: TRBJ2-7; d_call: TRBD1; cdr3_length: 13; v_call: TRBV28; cdr3_nt: TGTGCCAGCAGGGAAACAGGGGCCAACGAGCAGTACTTC; cdr3_aa: CASRETGANEQYF
j_call: TRBJ2-4; d_call: TRBD1; cdr3_length: 13; v_call: TRBV7-2; cdr3_nt: TGTGCCAGCAGTGACAGGGTAGGAAACATTCAGTACTTC; cdr3_aa: CASSDRVGNIQYF
j_call: TRBJ2-7; d_call: TRBD2; cdr3_length: 16; v_call: TRBV2; cdr3_nt: TGTGCCAGCAGTCTTTCCAGCGGGGGGAGCTCCTACGAGCAGTACTTC; cdr3_aa: CASSLSSGGSSYEQYF
j_call: TRBJ1-5; d_call: -; cdr3_length: 13; v_call: TRBV7-8; cdr3_nt: TGTGCCAGCAGCTTTCGAGAAAACCAGCCCCAGCATTTT; cdr3_aa: CASSFRENQPQHF
j_call: TRBJ2-5; d_call: -; cdr3_length: 12; v_call: TRBV11-2; cdr3_nt: TGTGCCAGCAGCACGGAGGCTGAGACCCAGTACTTC; cdr3_aa: CASSTEAETQYF
j_call: TRBJ1-1; d_call: TRBD1; cdr3_length: 13; v_call: TRBV28; cdr3_nt: TGTGCCAGCAGTTTCCTCACAGGGGCTGAAGCTTTCTTT; cdr3_aa: CASSFLTGAEAFF
j_call: TRBJ2-3; d_call: -; cdr3_length: 14; v_call: TRBV4-3; cdr3_nt: TGCGCCAGCAGCCAGAGTGACTTCACAGATACGCAGTATTTT; cdr3_aa: CASSQSDFTDTQYF
j_call: TRBJ2-7; d_call: TRBD1; cdr3_length: 18; v_call: TRBV19; cdr3_nt: TGTGCCAGTGCCACCTCCGGACAGGGGTTCCGAGGCTCCTACGAGCAGTACTTC; cdr3_aa: CASATSGQGFRGSYEQYF
j_call: TRBJ2-1; d_call: TRBD2; cdr3_length: 16; v_call: TRBV4-3; cdr3_nt: TGCGCCAGCAGCCAAGATTGGAGCGGGGGTAAGAATGAGCAGTTCTTC; cdr3_aa: CASSQDWSGGKNEQFF
j_call: TRBJ2-7; d_call: TRBD1; cdr3_length: 13; v_call: TRBV5-1; cdr3_nt: TGCGCCAGCAGCTTCGGCAGGGGGCAAGAGCAGTACTTC; cdr3_aa: CASSFGRGQEQYF
j_call: TRBJ1-1; d_call: -; cdr3_length: 20; v_call: TRBV15; cdr3_nt: TGTGCCACCAGCAGAGGAAAGACGTACGGGGGCGCGTGGGGTAACACTGAAGCTTTCTTT; cdr3_aa: CATSRGKTYGGAWGNTEAFF
j_call: TRBJ1-2; d_call: -; cdr3_length: 15; v_call: TRBV10-1; cdr3_nt: TGCGCCAGCAGTGATGTGGGGGACTCCCACTATGGCTACACCTTC; cdr3_aa: CASSDVGDSHYGYTF
j_call: TRBJ2-2; d_call: -; cdr3_length: 13; v_call: TRBV28; cdr3_nt: TGTGCCAGCAGTTTCTTGCGGGGCGGGGAGCTGTTTTTT; cdr3_aa: CASSFLRGGELFF
j_call: TRBJ1-5; d_call: -; cdr3_length: 17; v_call: TRBV28; cdr3_nt: TGTGCCAGCAGTTTAACTGGAATGGGCGGTAGCAATCAGCCCCAGCATTTT; cdr3_aa: CASSLTGMGGSNQPQHF
j_call: TRBJ1-2; d_call: -; cdr3_length: 14; v_call: TRBV5-1; cdr3_nt: TGCGCCAGCAGCTGGGATGGGCTCGTCTATGGCTACACCTTC; cdr3_aa: CASSWDGLVYGYTF
j_call: TRBJ1-1; d_call: -; cdr3_length: 15; v_call: TRBV7-6; cdr3_nt: TGTGCCAGCAGCTTATTGGACAGAGAGGTGGTTGAAGCTTTCTTT; cdr3_aa: CASSLLDREVVEAFF